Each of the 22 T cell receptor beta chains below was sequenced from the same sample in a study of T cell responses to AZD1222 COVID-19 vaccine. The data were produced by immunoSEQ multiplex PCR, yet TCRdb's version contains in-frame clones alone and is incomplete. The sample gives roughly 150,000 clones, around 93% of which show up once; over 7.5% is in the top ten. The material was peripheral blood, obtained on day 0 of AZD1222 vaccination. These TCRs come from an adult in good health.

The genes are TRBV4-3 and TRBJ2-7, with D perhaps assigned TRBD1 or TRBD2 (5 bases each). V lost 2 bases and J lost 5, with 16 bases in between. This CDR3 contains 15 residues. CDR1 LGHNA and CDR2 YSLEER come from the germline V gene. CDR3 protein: CASSQSPGTADEQYF. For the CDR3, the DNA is TGCGCCAGCAGCCAATCACCTGGGACCGCCGACGAGCAGTACTTC.

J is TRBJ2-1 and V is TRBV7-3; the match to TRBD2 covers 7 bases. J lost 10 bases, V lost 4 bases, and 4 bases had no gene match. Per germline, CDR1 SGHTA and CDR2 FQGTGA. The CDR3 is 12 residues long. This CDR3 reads CASSSSGGEQFF. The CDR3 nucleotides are TGTGCCAGCAGCTCATCCGGGGGGGAGCAGTTCTTC.

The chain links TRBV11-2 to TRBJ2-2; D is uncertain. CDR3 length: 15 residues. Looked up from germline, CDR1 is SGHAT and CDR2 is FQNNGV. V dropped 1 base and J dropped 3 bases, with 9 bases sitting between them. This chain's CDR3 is CASSLVRVDTGELFF. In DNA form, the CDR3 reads TGTGCCAGCAGCTTAGTCCGGGTTGACACCGGGGAGCTGTTTTTT.

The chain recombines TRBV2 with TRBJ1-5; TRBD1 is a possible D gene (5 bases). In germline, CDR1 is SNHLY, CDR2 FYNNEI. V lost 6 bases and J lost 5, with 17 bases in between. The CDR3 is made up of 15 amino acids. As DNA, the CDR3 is TGTGCCAGCAGAACCGGGACTAATGCCTATCAGCCCCAGCATTTT. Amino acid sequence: CASRTGTNAYQPQHF.

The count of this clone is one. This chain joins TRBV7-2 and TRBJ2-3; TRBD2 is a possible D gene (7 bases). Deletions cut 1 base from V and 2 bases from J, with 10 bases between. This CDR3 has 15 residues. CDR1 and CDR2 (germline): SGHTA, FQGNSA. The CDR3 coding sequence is TGTGCCAGCAGCTTAGTTGGGGGGGCCACAGATACGCAGTATTTT. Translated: CASSLVGGATDTQYF.

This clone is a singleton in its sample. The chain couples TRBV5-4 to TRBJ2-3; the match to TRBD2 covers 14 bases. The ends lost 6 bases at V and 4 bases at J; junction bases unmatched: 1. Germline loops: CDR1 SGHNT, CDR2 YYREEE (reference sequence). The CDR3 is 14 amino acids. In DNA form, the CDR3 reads TGTGCCAGCAAGACTAGCGGGGGGGCAGATACGCAGTATTTT. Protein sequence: CASKTSGGADTQYF. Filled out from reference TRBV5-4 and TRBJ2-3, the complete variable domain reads ETGVTQSPTHLIKTRGQQVTLRCSSQSGHNTVSWYQQALGQGPQFIFQYYREEENGRGNFPPRFSGLQFPNYSSELNVNALELDDSALYLCASKTSGGADTQYFGPGTRLTVL.

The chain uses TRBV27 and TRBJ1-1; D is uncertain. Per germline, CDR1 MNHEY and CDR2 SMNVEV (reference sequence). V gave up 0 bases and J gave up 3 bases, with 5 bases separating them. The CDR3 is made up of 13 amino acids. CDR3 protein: CASSLSRDTEAFF. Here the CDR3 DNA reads TGTGCCAGCAGTTTATCACGGGACACTGAAGCTTTCTTT.

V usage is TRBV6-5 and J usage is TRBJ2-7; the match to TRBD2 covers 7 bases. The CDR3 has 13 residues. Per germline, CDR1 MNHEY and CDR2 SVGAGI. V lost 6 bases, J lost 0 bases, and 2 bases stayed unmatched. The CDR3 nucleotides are TGTGCCAGCAGCCGGACTAGCTCCTACGAGCAGTACTTC. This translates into CASSRTSSYEQYF.

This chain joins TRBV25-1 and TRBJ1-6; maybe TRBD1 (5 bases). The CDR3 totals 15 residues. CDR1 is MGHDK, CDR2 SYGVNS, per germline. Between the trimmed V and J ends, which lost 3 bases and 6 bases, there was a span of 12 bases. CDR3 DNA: TGTGCCAGCAGTGATCGGGGCCCTAGTAATTCACCCCTCCACTTT. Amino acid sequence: CASSDRGPSNSPLHF.

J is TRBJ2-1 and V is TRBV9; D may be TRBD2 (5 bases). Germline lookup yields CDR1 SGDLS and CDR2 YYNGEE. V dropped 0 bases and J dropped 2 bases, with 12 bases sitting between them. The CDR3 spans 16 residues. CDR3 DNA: TGTGCCAGCAGCGTAGATTCGGGGTCCACCTACAATGAGCAGTTCTTC. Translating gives CASSVDSGSTYNEQFF.

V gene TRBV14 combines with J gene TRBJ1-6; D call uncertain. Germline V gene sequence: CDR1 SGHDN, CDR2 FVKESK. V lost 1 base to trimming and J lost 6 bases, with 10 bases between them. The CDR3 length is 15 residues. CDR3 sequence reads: CASSQGWAANSPLHF. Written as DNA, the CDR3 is TGTGCCAGCAGCCAAGGCTGGGCAGCTAATTCACCCCTCCACTTT.

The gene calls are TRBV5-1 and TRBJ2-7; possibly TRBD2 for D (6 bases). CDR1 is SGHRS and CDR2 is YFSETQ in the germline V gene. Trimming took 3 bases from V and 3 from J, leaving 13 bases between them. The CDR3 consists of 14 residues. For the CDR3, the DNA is TGCGCCAGCAGCTCCCGGGACTCGTTCTACGAGCAGTACTTC. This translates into CASSSRDSFYEQYF.

The CDR3, as DNA: TGTGCCAGCAGCGTATCCTTGGGGAACGAGCAGTACTTC. Protein: CASSVSLGNEQYF. This chain connects TRBV9 to TRBJ2-7; D is unclear. The CDR3 contains 13 residues. CDR1 and CDR2 from the germline V gene are SGDLS and YYNGEE. V gave up 1 base and J gave up 5 bases, with 10 bases separating them.

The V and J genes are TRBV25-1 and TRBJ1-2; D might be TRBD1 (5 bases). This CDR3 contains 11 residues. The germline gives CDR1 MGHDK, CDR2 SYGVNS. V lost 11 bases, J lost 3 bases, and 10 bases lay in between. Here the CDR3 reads CAYRDYYGYTF. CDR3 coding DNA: TGTGCCTACCGGGACTACTATGGCTACACCTTC.

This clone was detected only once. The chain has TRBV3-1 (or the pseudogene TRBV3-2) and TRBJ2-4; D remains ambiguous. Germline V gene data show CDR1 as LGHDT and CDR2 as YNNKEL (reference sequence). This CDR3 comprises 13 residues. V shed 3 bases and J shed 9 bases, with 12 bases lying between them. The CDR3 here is CASSQVGLGIQYF. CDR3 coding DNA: TGTGCCAGCAGCCAGGTCGGCCTGGGCATTCAGTACTTC.

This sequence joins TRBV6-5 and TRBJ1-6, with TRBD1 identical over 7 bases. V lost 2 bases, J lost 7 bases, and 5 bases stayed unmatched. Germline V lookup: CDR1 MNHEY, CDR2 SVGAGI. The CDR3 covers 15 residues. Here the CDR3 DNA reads TGTGCCAGCAGTTACCAGGGGGAAGGAAATTCACCCCTCCACTTT. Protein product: CASSYQGEGNSPLHF.

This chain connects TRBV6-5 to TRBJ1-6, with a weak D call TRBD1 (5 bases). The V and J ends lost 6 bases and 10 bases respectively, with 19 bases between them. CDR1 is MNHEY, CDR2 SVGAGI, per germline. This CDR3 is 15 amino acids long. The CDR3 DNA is TGTGCCAGCAGAACTAGTCAGGGTGTAGGCTCACCCCTCCACTTT. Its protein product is CASRTSQGVGSPLHF.

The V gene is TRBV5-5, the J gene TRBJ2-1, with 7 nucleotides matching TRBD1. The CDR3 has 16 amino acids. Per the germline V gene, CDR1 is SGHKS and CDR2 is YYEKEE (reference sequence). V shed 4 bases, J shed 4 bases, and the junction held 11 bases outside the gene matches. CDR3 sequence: CASSQIGTAAYNEQFF. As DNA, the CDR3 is TGTGCCAGCAGCCAAATCGGGACAGCAGCGTACAATGAGCAGTTCTTC.

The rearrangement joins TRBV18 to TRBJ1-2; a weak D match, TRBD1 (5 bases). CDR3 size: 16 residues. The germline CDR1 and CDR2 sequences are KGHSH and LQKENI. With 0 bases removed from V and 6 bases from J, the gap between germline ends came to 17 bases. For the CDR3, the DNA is TGTGCCAGCTCACCACCTAGTGTAGGGGAAATTGATGGCTACACCTTC. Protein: CASSPPSVGEIDGYTF.

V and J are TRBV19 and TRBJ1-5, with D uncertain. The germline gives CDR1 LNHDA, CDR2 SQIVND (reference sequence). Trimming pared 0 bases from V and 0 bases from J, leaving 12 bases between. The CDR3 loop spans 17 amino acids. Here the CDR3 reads CASSIDLRVYSNQPQHF. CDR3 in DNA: TGTGCCAGTAGTATAGATCTTCGAGTTTATAGCAATCAGCCCCAGCATTTT.

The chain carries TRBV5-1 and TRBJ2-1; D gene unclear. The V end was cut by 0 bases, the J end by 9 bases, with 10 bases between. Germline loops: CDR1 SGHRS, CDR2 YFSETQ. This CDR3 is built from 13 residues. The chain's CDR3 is CASSLAGAGEQFF. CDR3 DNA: TGCGCCAGCAGCTTGGCGGGTGCAGGTGAGCAGTTCTTC.

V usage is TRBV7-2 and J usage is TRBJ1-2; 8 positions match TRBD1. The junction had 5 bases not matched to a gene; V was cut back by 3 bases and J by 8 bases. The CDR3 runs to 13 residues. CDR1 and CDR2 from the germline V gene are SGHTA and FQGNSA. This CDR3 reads CASSFDRGGGYTF. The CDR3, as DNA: TGTGCCAGCAGCTTCGACAGGGGAGGCGGCTACACCTTC. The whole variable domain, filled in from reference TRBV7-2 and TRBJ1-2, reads GAGVSQSPSNKVTEKGKDVELRCDPISGHTALYWYRQSLGQGLEFLIYFQGNSAPDKSGLPSDRFSAERTGGSVSTLTIQRTQQEDSAVYLCASSFDRGGGYTFGSGTRLTVV.